This T cell receptor (beta chain) comes out of a study of blood T cell repertoires in COVID-19. In the study overall: Researchers got acute and convalescent COVID-19 samples from the United States, Italy and Spain. PBMCs, B-cell-depleted T cells, or T cells provided the cDNA or gDNA that made up the material.

The CDR3 runs 14 residues. The V gene end was trimmed by 5 bases and the J gene end by 4 bases; junction bases not matched to a gene: 4. The germline V gene has CDR1 SGHAT and CDR2 FQDESV (reference sequence). Methods used by the authors: By means of reference gene primer amplification, nucleated cell counts were estimated. This table comes from immunoSEQ multiplex PCR, and its TCRdb copy is limited to in-frame clones, with some not included. The V and J calls and clone size were taken over from that table, and D and trimming were inferred from the DNA. The sample records around 280,000 clones, roughly 87% being singletons. Enrollees, about 18 to 100 years old, lived in around 23 US areas.

Sequencing used PBMCs or T cells enriched from blood (not recorded which). The chain carries TRBV11-1 and TRBJ2-5; TRBD2 aligns across 10 bases. The source is a woman aged 40 to 50 who had recovered from COVID-19. The CDR3 DNA reads as TGTGCCAGCAGCCCCGGACTAGCGGTAGAGACCCAGTACTTC. It specifies CASSPGLAVETQYF. The full variable domain, completed using reference TRBV11-1 and TRBJ2-5, is EAEVAQSPRYKITEKSQAVAFWCDPISGHATLYWYRQILGQGPELLVQFQDESVVDDSQLPKDRFSAERLKGVDSTLKIQPAELGDSAMYLCASSPGLAVETQYFGPGTRLLVL.